What follows is one T cell receptor (beta chain) and its context. Here immunoSEQ multiplex PCR was the method, and the copy in TCRdb shows in-frame clones only, minus some. This table has more than 50,000 clones, 70% to 90% appearing once. The germline V gene has CDR1 MNHEY and CDR2 SMNVEV (reference sequence). Losses at the gene ends were 4 bases for V and 8 bases for J; bases not matched to a gene: 7. CDR3 size: 14 residues. The data originate from a study of control samples from healthy donors and cancer patients. Input material: blood. This chain joins TRBV27 and TRBJ2-1, with 8 bases aligning to TRBD2. This TCR came from a man aged 50 or older in good health. This chain's CDR3 is CASSSGGRVHEQFF. The CDR3 bases are TGTGCCAGCAGTTCGGGGGGGAGGGTCCATGAGCAGTTCTTC.